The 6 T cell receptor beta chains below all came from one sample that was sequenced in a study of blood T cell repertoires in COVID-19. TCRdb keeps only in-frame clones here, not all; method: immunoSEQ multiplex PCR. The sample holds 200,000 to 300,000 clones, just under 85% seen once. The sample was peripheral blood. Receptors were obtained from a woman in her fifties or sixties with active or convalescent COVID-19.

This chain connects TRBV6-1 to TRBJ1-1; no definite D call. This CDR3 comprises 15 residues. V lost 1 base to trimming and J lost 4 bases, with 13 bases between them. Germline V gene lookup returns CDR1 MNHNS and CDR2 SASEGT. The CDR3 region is CASSEDARLGTEAFF. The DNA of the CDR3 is TGTGCCAGCAGTGAAGACGCGAGGTTGGGCACTGAAGCTTTCTTT.

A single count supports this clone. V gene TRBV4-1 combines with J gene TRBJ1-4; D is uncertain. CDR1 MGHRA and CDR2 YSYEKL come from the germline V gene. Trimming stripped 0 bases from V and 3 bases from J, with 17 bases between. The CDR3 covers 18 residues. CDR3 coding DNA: TGCGCCAGCAGCCAAGATTCCTGGCAGGAGGACTCTAATGAAAAACTGTTTTTT. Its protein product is CASSQDSWQEDSNEKLFF.

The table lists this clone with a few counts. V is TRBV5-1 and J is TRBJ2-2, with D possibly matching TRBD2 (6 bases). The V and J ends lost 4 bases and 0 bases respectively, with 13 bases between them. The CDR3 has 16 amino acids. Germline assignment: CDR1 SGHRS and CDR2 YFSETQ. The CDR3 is CASSPGGTANTGELFF. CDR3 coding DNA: TGCGCCAGCAGCCCTGGGGGGACGGCGAACACCGGGGAGCTGTTTTTT.

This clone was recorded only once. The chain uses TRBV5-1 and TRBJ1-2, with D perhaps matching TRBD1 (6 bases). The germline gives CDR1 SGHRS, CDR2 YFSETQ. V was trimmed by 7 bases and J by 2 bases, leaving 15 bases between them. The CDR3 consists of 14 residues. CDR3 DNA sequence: TGCGCCAGCCGACCTTGGACAGCGAACTATGGCTACACCTTC. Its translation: CASRPWTANYGYTF.

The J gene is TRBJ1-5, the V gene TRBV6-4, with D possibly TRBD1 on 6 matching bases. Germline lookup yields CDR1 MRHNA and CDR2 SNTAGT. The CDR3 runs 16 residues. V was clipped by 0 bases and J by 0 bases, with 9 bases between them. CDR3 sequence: CASSDSGGGSNQPQHF. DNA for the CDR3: TGTGCCAGCAGTGACTCAGGGGGGGGTAGCAATCAGCCCCAGCATTTT.

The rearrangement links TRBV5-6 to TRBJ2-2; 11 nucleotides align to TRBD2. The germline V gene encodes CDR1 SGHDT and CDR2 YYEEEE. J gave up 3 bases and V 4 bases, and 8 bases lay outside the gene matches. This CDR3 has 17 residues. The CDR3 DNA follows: TGTGCCAGCAGCAACTTAGCGGGAGGGCCATACACCGGGGAGCTGTTTTTT. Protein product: CASSNLAGGPYTGELFF.